A selection of T cell receptor beta chains follows, all from one sample in a study of T-cell memory formation after mild COVID-19. MiXCR, run by TCRdb on the 5' RACE reads, gives a single entry per CDR3 protein. The sample contains roughly 310,000 distinct CDR3 sequences, about a sixth of which appear only once. Sequenced input: PBMCs or a T cell subset sorted from them (not recorded which). The origin of the receptors is a man between 18 and 29 years old who had mild COVID-19 (a few samples of this study predate the infection). Cell type and time point are not known. The CDR3 runs from the conserved cysteine through the conserved F or W.

V gene,J gene,CDR3 protein
TRBV18,TRBJ2-7,CASSPRAERWLEQYF
TRBV7-2,TRBJ2-7,CASSYRSPGPYEQYF
TRBV7-2,TRBJ2-1,CASSVGQGRGEQFF
TRBV10-1,TRBJ2-1,CASSGGLNSYNEQFF
TRBV6-2/TRBV6-3,TRBJ1-5,CASSYDGYQPQHF
TRBV5-4,TRBJ2-2,CASSLVGAVNTGELFF
TRBV7-2,TRBJ2-5,CASSLGLQRTQYF
TRBV18,TRBJ2-6,CASSRLATGANVLTF
TRBV20-1,TRBJ2-3,CSAPGLAGVSSTDTQYF
TRBV5-1,TRBJ2-5,CASSMGPGETQYF
TRBV19,TRBJ2-7,CASSMGGAEREQYF